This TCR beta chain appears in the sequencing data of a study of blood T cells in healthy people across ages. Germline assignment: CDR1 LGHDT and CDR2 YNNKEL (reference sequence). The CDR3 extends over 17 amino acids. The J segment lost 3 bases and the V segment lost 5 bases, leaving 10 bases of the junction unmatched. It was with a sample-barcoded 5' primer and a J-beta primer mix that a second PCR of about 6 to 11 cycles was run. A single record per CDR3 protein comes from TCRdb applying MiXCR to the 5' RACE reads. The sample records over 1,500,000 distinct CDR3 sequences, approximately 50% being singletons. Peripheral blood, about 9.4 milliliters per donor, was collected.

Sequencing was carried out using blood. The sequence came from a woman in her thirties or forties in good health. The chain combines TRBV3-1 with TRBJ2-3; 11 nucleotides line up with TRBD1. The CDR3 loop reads CASSSLRTGGQTDTQYF. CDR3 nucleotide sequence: TGTGCCAGCAGCTCCCTGAGGACAGGGGGCCAAACAGATACGCAGTATTTT.